These 8 T cell receptor beta chains originate from one sample sequenced in a study of memory CD4+ T cells and cytomegalovirus serostatus. Single viable CD3+CD4+CD8-CD45RO+ cells were sorted as the memory CD4+ T cells. Some clones are missing from TCRdb's copy, which holds only in-frame ones; the method was immunoSEQ multiplex PCR. This table holds more than 50,000 clones, 78% found once. The sequencing input was memory CD4+ T cells from blood. These receptors were taken from an adult in good health and CMV-seronegative.

The V gene is TRBV7-2, the J gene TRBJ2-5; 11 nucleotides agree with TRBD1. The CDR3 totals 14 residues. Germline V gives CDR1 SGHTA, CDR2 FQGNSA. V lost 4 bases, J lost 4 bases, and 2 bases stayed unmatched. The CDR3 loop reads CASSYGTGGETQYF. CDR3 in DNA: TGTGCCAGCAGCTACGGGACAGGGGGAGAGACCCAGTACTTC.

The chain employs TRBV6-6 and TRBJ1-2, with D hard to call. The CDR3 contains 14 residues. The germline CDR1 and CDR2 sequences are MNHNY and SVGAGI (reference sequence). The V and J ends lost 5 bases and 4 bases respectively, with 14 bases between them. CDR3 amino acids: CASSNTQDPYGYTF. CDR3 sequence (DNA): TGTGCCAGCAGTAATACTCAGGATCCCTATGGCTACACCTTC.

The DNA for the CDR3 is TGTGCCAGCAGCTTGGCCGGACAGCCCCAGCATTTT. Its translation: CASSLAGQPQHF. The V and J genes are TRBV5-8 and TRBJ1-5; D unclear. V was pared by 0 bases and J by 7 bases, with 5 bases between. The CDR3 extends over 12 amino acids. Per the germline V gene, CDR1 is SGHTS and CDR2 is YDEGEE.

The chain joins TRBV11-2 to TRBJ2-2; TRBD2 might be the D (5 bases). The CDR3 is made up of 17 amino acids. Germline CDR1 SGHAT, CDR2 FQNNGV. V was clipped by 1 base and J by 5 bases, with 17 bases between them. The CDR3 loop is CASSLGDSARRTGELFF. CDR3 nucleotide sequence: TGTGCCAGCAGCTTAGGCGATTCGGCGAGGAGGACCGGGGAGCTGTTTTTT.

This sequence joins TRBV29-1 and TRBJ2-5; D possibly corresponds to TRBD2 (6 bases). This CDR3 has 13 residues. V was trimmed by 5 bases and J by 5 bases, leaving 15 bases between them. Germline CDR1 reads SQVTM; CDR2 reads ANQGSEA. The CDR3 bases are TGCAGCGTTACGGGACTCCGAGGGGAGACCCAGTACTTC. Translating gives CSVTGLRGETQYF.

This chain links TRBV7-9 with TRBJ1-2; D is ambiguous. The germline V gene encodes CDR1 SEHNR and CDR2 FQNEAQ (reference sequence). Trimming cost V 5 bases and J 7 bases, with 11 bases left between them. The CDR3 totals 12 residues. CDR3 nucleotides: TGTGCCAGCAGCCAAGGTGGGAGTGGCTACACCTTC. It is translated as CASSQGGSGYTF.

This clone came up once. Germline and junction disagree at one end, which may indicate a read error. At the DNA level, this CDR3 is encoded by other sequences in the same sample as well. The J gene is TRBJ2-5, the V gene TRBV13; no reliable D call. Germline CDR1 is PRHDT and CDR2 is FYEKMQ (reference sequence). This CDR3 comprises 13 residues. CDR3: CASSLDGRETQYF. CDR3 nucleotides: TGTGCCAGTAGCTTAGATGGCCGCGAGACCCAGTACTTC.

This clone was counted a single time. This chain uses TRBV5-1 with TRBJ2-2; 7 bases line up with TRBD1. Germline V gene data show CDR1 as SGHRS and CDR2 as YFSETQ. With 4 bases clipped from V and 3 bases from J, the junction kept 3 bases outside the gene matches. The CDR3 runs to 14 residues. CDR3 DNA sequence: TGCGCCAGCAGCCAGGGACAGCACACCGGGGAGCTGTTTTTT. Translating it yields CASSQGQHTGELFF.